Below are 23 T cell receptor beta chains sequenced from a single sample in a study of beta chain features in type 1 diabetes. Since all of the isolated RNA was reverse transcribed, expressed TCRB transcripts were what got sequenced. Libraries were prepared by immunoSEQ multiplex PCR; TCRdb keeps only in-frame clonotypes and omits some of them. In the table there are some 500,000 clones, roughly 11% of which are singletons. Source material: naive CD4+ T cells from blood. These receptors all come from a woman between 18 and 29 years old in good health.

The chain employs TRBV28 and TRBJ2-3; 7 positions match TRBD2. The V and J ends lost 4 bases and 2 bases, in that order; junction bases with no gene match: 9. Germline CDR1 and CDR2: MDHEN and SYDVKM. The CDR3 has 16 amino acids. The CDR3 DNA reads as TGTGCCAGCAGTTCCTCGGCTAGCGGCCACACAGATACGCAGTATTTT. Protein: CASSSSASGHTDTQYF. Full variable domain (missing parts from reference TRBV28 and TRBJ2-3): DVKVTQSSRYLVKRTGEKVFLECVQDMDHENMFWYRQDPGLGLRLIYFSYDVKMKEKGDIPEGYSVSREKKERFSLILESASTNQTSMYLCASSSSASGHTDTQYFGPGTRLTVL.

This clone was seen a handful of times. DNA of the CDR3: TGTGCCAGCAGGGAACAGGGGGCCGAAGATACGCAGTATTTT. The encoded protein is CASREQGAEDTQYF. This rearrangement joins TRBV11-2 to TRBJ2-3, with 9 bases identical to TRBD1. The CDR3 has 14 amino acids. V lost 6 bases and J lost 5; bases outside the gene matches: 6. Germline loops: CDR1 SGHAT, CDR2 FQNNGV.

The V call is TRBV29-1, the J call TRBJ2-1; D may be TRBD1 (5 bases). Trimming pared 4 bases from V and 4 bases from J, leaving 11 bases between. This CDR3 region has 13 residues. From germline, CDR1 is SQVTM and CDR2 ANQGSEA. CDR3 nucleotides: TGCAGCGTTGGCCAGGGCCCTTACAATGAGCAGTTCTTC. It encodes CSVGQGPYNEQFF.

The chain is built from TRBV11-2 and TRBJ1-1; no reliable D call. Looked up from germline, CDR1 is SGHAT and CDR2 is FQNNGV. CDR3 size: 12 residues. Between the trimmed V and J ends, which lost 3 bases and 5 bases, there was a span of 7 bases. The CDR3 loop is CASSFTLTEAFF. The CDR3 nucleotides are TGTGCCAGCAGCTTTACTCTGACTGAAGCTTTCTTT.

This clone was recorded a few times. CDR3 sequence (DNA): TGCGCCAGCAGCCAACGGCATAATTCACCCCTCCACTTT. It codes for CASSQRHNSPLHF. The chain employs TRBV4-3 and TRBJ1-6; no firm D call. The CDR3 covers 13 residues. CDR1 and CDR2 (germline): LGHNA, YSLEER. V dropped 2 bases and J dropped 5 bases, with 4 bases sitting between them.

The sample holds a few counts of this clone. The CDR3 region is CAWSVAETGELFF. Written as DNA, the CDR3 is TGTGCCTGGAGTGTTGCAGAGACCGGGGAGCTGTTTTTT. The genes are TRBV30 and TRBJ2-2; no clear D. CDR3 length: 13 residues. V was pared by 0 bases and J by 5 bases, with 7 bases between. Germline V gives CDR1 GTSNPN, CDR2 SVGIG (reference sequence).

The chain is built from TRBV7-8 and TRBJ2-3; D is perhaps TRBD1 (6 bases). This CDR3 is 16 amino acids long. Trimming cost V 1 base and J 4 bases, with 15 bases left between them. Looked up from germline, CDR1 is SGHVS and CDR2 is FQNEAQ. CDR3 DNA: TGTGCCAGCAGCTTAGACCTGTTGGGGGCCGCAGATACGCAGTATTTT. It is translated as CASSLDLLGAADTQYF.

The V call is TRBV18, the J call TRBJ2-7, with TRBD1 matching over 8 bases. The CDR3 has 15 residues. V dropped 4 bases and J dropped 6; count of bases not matched to a gene: 11. CDR1 is KGHSH and CDR2 is LQKENI in the germline V gene. The CDR3 region has the DNA TGTGCCAGCTCACAGACCGGGACAGGAACGACCGAGCAGTACTTC. It specifies CASSQTGTGTTEQYF. The complete variable domain, with remaining parts taken from reference TRBV18 and TRBJ2-7, reads NAGVMQNPRHLVRRRGQEARLRCSPMKGHSHVYWYRQLPEEGLKFMVYLQKENIIDESGMPKERFSAEFPKEGPSILRIQQVVRGDSAAYFCASSQTGTGTTEQYFGPGTRLTVT.

J is TRBJ2-3 and V is TRBV7-3; a possible D gene is TRBD2 (5 bases). The V and J ends lost 1 base and 4 bases respectively, with 6 bases between them. The CDR3 has 13 amino acids. CDR1 is SGHTA, CDR2 FQGTGA, per germline. CDR3 region: CASSLRRADTQYF. The CDR3 DNA reads TGTGCCAGCAGCTTAAGGCGGGCAGATACGCAGTATTTT.

The CDR3 is CATLDGGTETQYF. CDR3 DNA sequence: TGTGCCACCCTGGACGGAGGAACAGAGACCCAGTACTTC. This sequence joins TRBV10-3 and TRBJ2-5, with TRBD2 as a possible D gene (5 bases). V lost 10 bases, J lost 4 bases, and 16 bases lay in between. CDR1 ENHRY and CDR2 SYGVKD come from the germline V gene. The CDR3 sequence is 13 residues long.

This clone was counted a few times. This sequence joins TRBV19 and TRBJ1-1; D is ambiguous. The CDR3 loop spans 13 amino acids. The germline CDR1 and CDR2 sequences are LNHDA and SQIVND (reference sequence). Trimming stripped 10 bases from V and 5 bases from J, with 17 bases between. The CDR3 DNA follows: TGTGCCACCTCCCCAGCGGGAGGGACTGAAGCTTTCTTT. This gives the protein CATSPAGGTEAFF.

This clone turned up a few times. In nucleotides, the CDR3 is TGCGCCAGCAGCCAAGATCCGGTAGCGAATCAGCCCCAGCATTTT. Protein: CASSQDPVANQPQHF. The V gene is TRBV4-1, the J gene TRBJ1-5, with no clear D. V dropped 0 bases and J dropped 4 bases, with 10 bases sitting between them. There are 15 residues in the CDR3. Looked up from germline, CDR1 is MGHRA and CDR2 is YSYEKL.

This clone was seen a few times. The rearrangement links TRBV27 to TRBJ2-1; weak D call: TRBD2 (6 bases). This CDR3 is 16 amino acids long. The germline gives CDR1 MNHEY, CDR2 SMNVEV (reference sequence). V was trimmed by 5 bases and J by 5 bases, leaving 19 bases between them. CDR3 DNA sequence: TGTGCCAGCAGTCCATTGAGTGGAGGGCGAGACAATGAGCAGTTCTTC. It is translated as CASSPLSGGRDNEQFF.

This chain joins TRBV4-1 and TRBJ1-2; D possibly corresponds to TRBD1 (5 bases). Trimming stripped 0 bases from V and 2 bases from J, with 16 bases between. The CDR3 has 17 amino acids. Germline values: CDR1 MGHRA, CDR2 YSYEKL. The CDR3: CASSQDVSGHSNYGYTF. As DNA, the CDR3 is TGCGCCAGCAGCCAAGATGTAAGCGGACACTCGAACTATGGCTACACCTTC.

The V call is TRBV9, the J call TRBJ2-7; D gene uncertain. Germline loops: CDR1 SGDLS, CDR2 YYNGEE. Trimming stripped 3 bases from V and 2 bases from J, with 15 bases between. The CDR3 is made up of 15 amino acids. The CDR3 reads CASSANTAPTYEQYF. The CDR3 DNA sequence: TGTGCCAGCAGCGCCAACACAGCGCCCACCTACGAGCAGTACTTC.

In its sample, this clone was seen a few times. This chain uses TRBV7-8 with TRBJ2-3, with 13 bases fitting TRBD2. The CDR3 is made up of 18 amino acids. J gave up 3 bases and V 5 bases, and 11 bases lay outside the gene matches. Germline CDR1 is SGHVS and CDR2 is FQNEAQ. CDR3 DNA: TGTGCCAGCAGCCCGCGAAGGACTAGCGGGGGCGGGACAGATACGCAGTATTTT. Translating gives CASSPRRTSGGGTDTQYF.

In its sample, this clone was seen a few times. The chain links TRBV5-4 to TRBJ2-2, with D possibly being TRBD1 (5 bases). Germline CDR1 reads SGHNT; CDR2 reads YYREEE (reference sequence). Between the trimmed V and J ends, which lost 3 bases and 4 bases, there was a span of 16 bases. The CDR3 extends over 16 amino acids. In DNA form, the CDR3 reads TGTGCCAGCAGCTCAATGACAGCCTCGAGCACCGGGGAGCTGTTTTTT. Residues: CASSSMTASSTGELFF.

The rearrangement uses TRBV5-1 and TRBJ2-5; either TRBD1 or TRBD2 may supply D (5 bases each). This CDR3 is built from 14 residues. Germline V gene data show CDR1 as SGHRS and CDR2 as YFSETQ. V was trimmed by 7 bases and J by 7 bases, leaving 20 bases between them. The CDR3 DNA reads as TGCGCCAGCCAAAGAGAGGGACCGGCCGGGACCCAGTACTTC. Encoded protein: CASQREGPAGTQYF.

There are a few counts of this clone. The V call is TRBV6-5, the J call TRBJ1-2, with no clear D. Germline CDR1 reads MNHEY; CDR2 reads SVGAGI. Trimming stripped 6 bases from V and 0 bases from J, with 11 bases between. This CDR3 is built from 14 residues. CDR3 loop: CASSMKITNYGYTF. CDR3 bases: TGTGCCAGCAGCATGAAGATAACTAACTATGGCTACACCTTC.

The V call is TRBV11-3, the J call TRBJ2-1, with D possibly being TRBD1 (6 bases). CDR1 is SGHNT, CDR2 YENEEA, per germline. This CDR3 spans 13 amino acids. The V end was cut by 4 bases, the J end by 15 bases, with 19 bases between. The CDR3 sequence: CASSSLEDSSTFF. CDR3 DNA: TGTGCCAGCAGCTCCTTAGAGGACAGCTCTACGTTCTTC.

The chain links TRBV15 to TRBJ1-1; the D gene is possibly TRBD1 (5 bases). The germline V gene has CDR1 LNHNV and CDR2 YYDKDF (reference sequence). The V end was cut by 0 bases, the J end by 5 bases, with 10 bases between. This CDR3 is built from 14 residues. The CDR3 nucleotides are TGTGCCACCAGCAGAGACTGGGGGAATACTGAAGCTTTCTTT. It specifies CATSRDWGNTEAFF.

This chain links TRBV18 with TRBJ2-5; D is unclear. The germline V gene encodes CDR1 KGHSH and CDR2 LQKENI. Trimming pared 4 bases from V and 2 bases from J, leaving 8 bases between. There are 13 residues in the CDR3. CDR3: CASSLGRQETQYF. The CDR3 nucleotides read TGTGCCAGCTCACTGGGAAGGCAAGAGACCCAGTACTTC.

A few counts support this clone. This chain uses TRBV4-3 with TRBJ1-6; D remains ambiguous. CDR3 length equals 15 residues. V lost 0 bases to trimming and J lost 6 bases, with 9 bases between them. Germline CDR1 and CDR2: LGHNA and YSLEER. The CDR3 nucleotides read TGCGCCAGCAGCCAAGATAGTGTGGGTAATTCACCCCTCCACTTT. Its translation: CASSQDSVGNSPLHF.